These 13 T cell receptor beta chains originate from one sample sequenced in a study of blood T cell repertoires in COVID-19. Assay used: immunoSEQ multiplex PCR; TCRdb lists only in-frame clones, some missing. Among about 310,000 clones listed, approximately 91% were seen once. Sequencing used PBMCs or T cells enriched from blood (not recorded which). Receptor source: a woman between 40 and 50 years old who had recovered from COVID-19.

This clone was detected only once. The chain uses TRBV6-2 or TRBV6-3 and TRBJ2-2, with 10 bases that match TRBD2. This CDR3 spans 16 amino acids. V lost 5 bases to trimming and J lost 1 base; unmatched junction nucleotides: 4. CDR1 is MNHEY, CDR2 SVGEGT, per germline. CDR3 residues: CASSRGTSENTGELFF. For the CDR3, the DNA is TGTGCCAGCAGTCGAGGGACTAGCGAGAACACCGGGGAGCTGTTTTTT.

The chain links TRBV7-8 to TRBJ2-7, with 7 bases that match TRBD1. CDR3 length: 15 residues. J was trimmed by 0 bases and V by 7 bases; bases with no gene match: 9. In germline, CDR1 is SGHVS, CDR2 FQNEAQ. The CDR3 reads CASIQGVDFSYEQYF. The CDR3 DNA sequence: TGTGCCAGCATTCAGGGGGTTGATTTCTCCTACGAGCAGTACTTC.

The chain uses TRBV19 and TRBJ1-1; no firm D call. Trimming stripped 6 bases from V and 7 bases from J, with 12 bases between. CDR1 is LNHDA and CDR2 is SQIVND in the germline V gene (reference sequence). This CDR3 has 12 amino acids. The CDR3 spells CASSPPESEAFF. DNA for the CDR3: TGTGCCAGTAGCCCCCCGGAGAGTGAAGCTTTCTTT.

The V call is TRBV19, the J call TRBJ2-7; 7 bases are shared with TRBD1. Germline V CDR1 and CDR2: LNHDA, SQIVND (reference sequence). With 1 base clipped from V and 3 bases from J, the junction kept 12 bases outside the gene matches. The CDR3 has 17 amino acids. CDR3 nucleotides: TGTGCCAGTAGTATAGCCGACCGACAGGGCCGAGGCTACGAGCAGTACTTC. Translated, it gives CASSIADRQGRGYEQYF.

The chain combines TRBV27 with TRBJ2-1; 12 bases are shared with TRBD2. V was pared by 9 bases and J by 0 bases, with 6 bases of the junction left unmatched. Per germline, CDR1 MNHEY and CDR2 SMNVEV (reference sequence). The CDR3 has 16 residues. In DNA form, the CDR3 reads TGTGCCAGTAGTCTAGCGGGGGGGAGCTCCTACAATGAGCAGTTCTTC. Encoded protein: CASSLAGGSSYNEQFF.

The V call is TRBV4-3, the J call TRBJ1-2; D is perhaps TRBD1 (5 bases). Germline V gene sequence: CDR1 LGHNA, CDR2 YSLEER. The ends were cut back, 2 bases at V and 4 bases at J, with 5 bases in the middle. There are 12 residues in the CDR3. CDR3: CASSQRGYGYTF. In DNA, the CDR3 is TGCGCCAGCAGCCAAAGGGGCTATGGCTACACCTTC.

This clone was seen once. The chain couples TRBV12-5 to TRBJ1-4; 7 nucleotides agree with TRBD1. In germline, CDR1 is LGHNT, CDR2 FRNRAP. This CDR3 comprises 15 residues. The V and J ends lost 6 bases and 4 bases, in that order; junction bases with no gene match: 8. In nucleotides, the CDR3 is TGTGCTAGTGGCCCATCGCGGGACAGTAATGAAAAACTGTTTTTT. Its translation is CASGPSRDSNEKLFF.

The CDR3 coding sequence is TGTGCCAGCAGCCCCGTTAGCACAGATACGCAGTATTTT. Translating it yields CASSPVSTDTQYF. This chain connects TRBV5-6 to TRBJ2-3; D is ambiguous. V was shortened by 4 bases and J by 0 bases, with 6 bases between the two germline ends. CDR3 size: 13 residues. Germline V lookup: CDR1 SGHDT, CDR2 YYEEEE.

The chain carries TRBV19 and TRBJ2-2, with no clear D. The CDR3 is 13 amino acids. Per the germline V gene, CDR1 is LNHDA and CDR2 is SQIVND (reference sequence). V dropped 7 bases and J dropped 8 bases, with 14 bases sitting between them. The CDR3 reads CASTTLVVGELFF. DNA of the CDR3: TGTGCCAGTACCACTCTTGTTGTGGGGGAGCTGTTTTTT.

This chain uses TRBV7-2 with TRBJ2-2, with D unclear. The CDR3 covers 14 residues. The V and J ends lost 4 bases and 8 bases respectively, with 14 bases between them. In germline, CDR1 is SGHTA, CDR2 FQGNSA. Here the CDR3 DNA reads TGTGCCAGCAGCTATACCGGGTCGGAAGGGGAGCTGTTTTTT. Its protein product is CASSYTGSEGELFF.

J is TRBJ2-5 and V is TRBV9; D may be TRBD2 (6 bases). Trimming left V 4 bases short and J 5 bases short, with 15 bases between. The CDR3 is 14 residues long. The germline V gene has CDR1 SGDLS and CDR2 YYNGEE. This chain's CDR3 is CASSLPGVWETQYF. CDR3 coding DNA: TGTGCCAGCAGCCTCCCGGGGGTTTGGGAGACCCAGTACTTC. Supplemented by reference TRBV9 and TRBJ2-5, the full variable domain reads DSGVTQTPKHLITATGQRVTLRCSPRSGDLSVYWYQQSLDQGLQFLIQYYNGEERAKGNILERFSAQQFPDLHSELNLSSLELGDSALYFCASSLPGVWETQYFGPGTRLLVL.

The J gene is TRBJ2-2, the V gene TRBV5-1; D possibly corresponds to TRBD1 (7 bases). The ends were cut back, 1 base at V and 6 bases at J, with 13 bases in the middle. This CDR3 comprises 15 residues. Germline loops: CDR1 SGHRS, CDR2 YFSETQ. The CDR3 DNA follows: TGCGCCAGCAGCTTGCAGGGGGGCTCGGCCGGGGAGCTGTTTTTT. As protein: CASSLQGGSAGELFF. The variable domain in full, completed from reference TRBV5-1 and TRBJ2-2, reads KAGVTQTPRYLIKTRGQQVTLSCSPISGHRSVSWYQQTPGQGLQFLFEYFSETQRNKGNFPGRFSGRQFSNSRSEMNVSTLELGDSALYLCASSLQGGSAGELFFGEGSRLTVL.

This clone has only one observation. The chain has TRBV19 and TRBJ1-1; perhaps TRBD1 as D (5 bases). V gave up 3 bases and J gave up 7 bases, with 9 bases separating them. The germline V gene has CDR1 LNHDA and CDR2 SQIVND (reference sequence). There are 12 residues in the CDR3. CDR3 coding DNA: TGTGCCAGTAGTATGGACACTCTTGAAGCTTTCTTT. Its protein is CASSMDTLEAFF.